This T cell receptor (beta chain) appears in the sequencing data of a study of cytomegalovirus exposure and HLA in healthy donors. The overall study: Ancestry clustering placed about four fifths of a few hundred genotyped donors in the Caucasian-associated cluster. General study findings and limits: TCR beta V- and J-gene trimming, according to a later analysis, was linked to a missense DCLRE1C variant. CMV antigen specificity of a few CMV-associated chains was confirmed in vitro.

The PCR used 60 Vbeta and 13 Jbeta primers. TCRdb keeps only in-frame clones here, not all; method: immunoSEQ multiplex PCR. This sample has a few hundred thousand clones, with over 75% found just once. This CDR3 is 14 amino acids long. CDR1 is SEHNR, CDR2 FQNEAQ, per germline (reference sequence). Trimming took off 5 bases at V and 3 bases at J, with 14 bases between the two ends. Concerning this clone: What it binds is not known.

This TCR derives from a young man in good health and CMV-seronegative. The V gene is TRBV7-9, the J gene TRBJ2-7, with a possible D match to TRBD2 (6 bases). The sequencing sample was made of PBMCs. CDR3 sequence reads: CASSPEPGGYEQYF. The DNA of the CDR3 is TGTGCCAGCAGCCCAGAGCCCGGGGGCTACGAGCAGTACTTC.